This TCR beta chain appears in the sequencing data of a study of blood T cell repertoires in COVID-19. Original processing notes: How many nucleated cells were present was estimated from reference gene primer amplification. The protocol was immunoSEQ multiplex PCR, while the TCRdb copy is restricted to in-frame clones and leaves out a portion. V, J and clone size derive from that table, while D and trimming were established from the DNA sequence. The sample gives roughly 250,000 clones, approximately 90% of which show up once; over 7.5% is in the top ten. Participant age was roughly 18 to 95 years, and participants resided in fewer than 25 US areas. Resolution of symptoms, clearance, or two negative PCRs was present in recovered Cohort 3 donors. Trimming at V came to 6 bases and at J to 1 base, leaving 3 bases not matched to a gene. This CDR3 contains 14 residues. The germline V gene has CDR1 SNHLY and CDR2 FYNNEI.

The receptor's source is a man aged 35 to 55 who had recovered from COVID-19. Sequencing used PBMCs or T cells enriched from blood (not recorded which). This rearrangement joins TRBV2 to TRBJ2-3, with TRBD1 matching 8 bases. CDR3 in amino acids: CASSPGQGTDTQYF. In nucleotides, the CDR3 is TGTGCCAGCAGCCCGGGACAGGGCACAGATACGCAGTATTTT. Using reference TRBV2 and TRBJ2-3 for the parts outside the CDR3, the full variable domain is EPEVTQTPSHQVTQMGQEVILRCVPISNHLYFYWYRQILGQKVEFLVSFYNNEISEKSEIFDDQFSVERPDGSNFTLKIRSTKLEDSAMYFCASSPGQGTDTQYFGPGTRLTVL.